This record covers a single T cell receptor (beta chain). Its target is unknown. The data stem from a study of lymphopenia after photon versus proton radiotherapy. Whole-study findings and limits: Photon-treated patients lost naive T cells and TCR diversity; proton-treated stayed stable. Better survival with proton therapy was suggested as possible, not demonstrated. Post-nadir diversity loss with photons came from oligoclonal expansion, particularly CD8+ Temra cells.

Germline V lookup: CDR1 LGHNA, CDR2 YSLEER. With 4 bases clipped from V and 0 bases from J, the junction kept 4 bases outside the gene matches. This CDR3 contains 16 residues. The table came from immunoSEQ multiplex PCR; TCRdb's copy has only in-frame clones and leaves some out. Counted here are more than 45,000 clones, roughly 90% occurring once; the ten biggest clones make up more than 15%. V gene TRBV4-3 combines with J gene TRBJ2-1; 9 nucleotides agree with TRBD2. This sequence was found in a woman aged 40 to 50 with cholangiocarcinoma. The sample consisted of peripheral blood, taken from a patient treated with photon-based radiotherapy. CDR3 sequence (DNA): TGCGCCAGCAGCCTATTAGCGGGAGACTCCTACAATGAGCAGTTCTTC. Translating gives CASSLLAGDSYNEQFF.